The source of this T cell receptor beta chain is a study of OX40 agonist ivuxolimab in advanced cancers. Study-level information: Patients received ivuxolimab, an intravenous treatment, every 2 weeks at 0.01 to 10 mg/kg. Patients with prior anti-PD-1, anti-PD-L1 or anti-CTLA-4 therapy were eligible; 40% to 45% had some. Partial responses were achieved by three patients, one with hepatocellular carcinoma and two with cutaneous melanoma.

CDR3 length: 13 amino acids. V shed 4 bases and J shed 5 bases, with 11 bases lying between them. CDR1 SGHTA and CDR2 FQGNSA come from the germline V gene. TCRdb's table, derived via immunoSEQ multiplex PCR, lists solely in-frame clones and lacks some. The sample includes some 80,000 clones, approximately 91% of them seen just once. The chain employs TRBV7-2 and TRBJ2-5, with D hard to call. The TCR was taken from an adult with an advanced solid tumor such as melanoma, head and neck, liver or kidney cancer. The sample here was CD4+ or CD8+ T cells sorted from blood, taken in a trial of the OX40 agonist ivuxolimab. The CDR3 is CASSSQSGETQYF. As DNA, the CDR3 is TGTGCCAGCAGCTCCCAGAGTGGGGAGACCCAGTACTTC.